This TCR beta chain appears in the sequencing data of a study of T cell clones after liver transplantation. Overall study: Immunosuppression withdrawal was tried within 2 years after liver transplantation in this trial. Subjects received no induction therapy and standard immunosuppression until randomization at 12-24 months post-transplant.

The study's findings and limits: Migration into the graft, not deletion, may explain lost graft donor-reactive T cells.

The repertoire was sequenced with immunoSEQ multiplex PCR; TCRdb's copy has only in-frame clones and lacks some. The profile shows about 24,000 clones, 55% to 70% of them singletons. V lost 1 base to trimming and J lost 2 bases, with 9 bases between them. Germline CDR1 and CDR2: SGHTA and FQGNSA. The CDR3 has 15 residues. Notes on this clone: Its target is unknown.

The V and J genes are TRBV7-2 and TRBJ2-1, with D possibly matching TRBD2 (5 bases). This specimen consisted of CD4+ T cells from blood, obtained before liver transplant. The sequence derives from a human donor who received a liver transplant. CDR3 residues: CASSLGSGTYNEQFF. In DNA, the CDR3 is TGTGCCAGCAGCTTAGGGAGCGGAACCTACAATGAGCAGTTCTTC.